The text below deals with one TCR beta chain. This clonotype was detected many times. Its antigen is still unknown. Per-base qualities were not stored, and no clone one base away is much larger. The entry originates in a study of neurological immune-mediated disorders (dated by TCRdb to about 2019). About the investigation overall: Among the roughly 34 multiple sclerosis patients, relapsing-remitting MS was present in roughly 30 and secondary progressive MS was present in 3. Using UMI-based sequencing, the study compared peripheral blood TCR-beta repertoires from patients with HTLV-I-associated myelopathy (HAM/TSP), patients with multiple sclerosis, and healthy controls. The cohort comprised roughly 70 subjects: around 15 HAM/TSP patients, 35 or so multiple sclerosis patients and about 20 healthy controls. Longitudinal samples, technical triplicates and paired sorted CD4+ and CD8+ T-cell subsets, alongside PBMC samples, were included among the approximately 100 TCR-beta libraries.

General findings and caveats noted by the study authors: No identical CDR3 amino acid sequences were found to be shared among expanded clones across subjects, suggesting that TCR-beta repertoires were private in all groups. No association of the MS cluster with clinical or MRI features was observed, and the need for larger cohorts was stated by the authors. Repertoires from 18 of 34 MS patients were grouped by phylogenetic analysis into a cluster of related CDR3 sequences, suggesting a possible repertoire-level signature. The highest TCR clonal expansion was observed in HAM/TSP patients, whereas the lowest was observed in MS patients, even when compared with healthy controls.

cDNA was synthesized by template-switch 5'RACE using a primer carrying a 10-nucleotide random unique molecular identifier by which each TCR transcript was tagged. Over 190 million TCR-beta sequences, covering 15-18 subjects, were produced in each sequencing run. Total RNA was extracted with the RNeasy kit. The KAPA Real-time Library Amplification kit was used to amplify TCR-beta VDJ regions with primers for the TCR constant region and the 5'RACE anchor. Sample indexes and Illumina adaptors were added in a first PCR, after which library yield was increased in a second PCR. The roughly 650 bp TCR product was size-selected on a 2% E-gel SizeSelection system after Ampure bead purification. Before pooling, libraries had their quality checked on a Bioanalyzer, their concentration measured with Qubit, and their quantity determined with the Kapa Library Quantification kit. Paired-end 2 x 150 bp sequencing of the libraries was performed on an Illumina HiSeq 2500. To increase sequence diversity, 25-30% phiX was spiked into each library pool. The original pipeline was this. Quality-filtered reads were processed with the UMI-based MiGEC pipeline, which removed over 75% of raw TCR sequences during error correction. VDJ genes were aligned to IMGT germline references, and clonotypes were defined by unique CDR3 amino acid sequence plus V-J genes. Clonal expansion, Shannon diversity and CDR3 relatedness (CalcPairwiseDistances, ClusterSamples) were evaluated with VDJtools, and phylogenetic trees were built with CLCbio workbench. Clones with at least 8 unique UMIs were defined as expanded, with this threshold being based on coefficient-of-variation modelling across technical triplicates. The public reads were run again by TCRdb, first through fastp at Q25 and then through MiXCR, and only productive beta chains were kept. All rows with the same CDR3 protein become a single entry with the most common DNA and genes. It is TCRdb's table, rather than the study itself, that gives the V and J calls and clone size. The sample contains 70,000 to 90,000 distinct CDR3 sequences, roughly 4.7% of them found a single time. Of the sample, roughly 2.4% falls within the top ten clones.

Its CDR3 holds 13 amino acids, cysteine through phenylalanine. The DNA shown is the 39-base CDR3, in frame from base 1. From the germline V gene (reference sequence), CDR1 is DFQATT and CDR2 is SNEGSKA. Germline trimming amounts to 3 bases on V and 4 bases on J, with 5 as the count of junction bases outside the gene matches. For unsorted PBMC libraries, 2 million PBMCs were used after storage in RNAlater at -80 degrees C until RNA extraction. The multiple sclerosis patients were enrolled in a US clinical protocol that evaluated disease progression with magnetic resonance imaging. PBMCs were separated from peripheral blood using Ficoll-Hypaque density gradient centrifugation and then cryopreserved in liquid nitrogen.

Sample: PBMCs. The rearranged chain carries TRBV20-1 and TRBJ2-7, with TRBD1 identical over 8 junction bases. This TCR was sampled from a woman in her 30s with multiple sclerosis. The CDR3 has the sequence CSARDRARYEQYF. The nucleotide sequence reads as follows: TGCAGTGCTAGGGACAGGGCTAGGTACGAGCAGTACTTC.